The T cell receptor (beta chain) under discussion was sequenced for a study of human T cells and chemical hapten exposure. Study observations and caveats: Compared with pre-sensitization or healthy control sets, expanded TCRs clustered more.

Unique molecular identifiers were affixed to discrete cDNA molecules within the library. TCRdb re-called the RACE reads with MiXCR, one entry per CDR3 protein. The sample has about 120,000 distinct CDR3 sequences, approximately 10% seen once. Time point in this sample: patch test 3, about 24 weeks after DPC sensitization. The treatment was: therapeutic diphenylcyclopropenone sensitization with weekly scalp DPC. As for this clonotype: Its cognate antigen is unknown.

The germline V gene encodes CDR1 SEHNR and CDR2 FQNEAQ (reference sequence). With 4 bases clipped from V and 10 bases from J, the junction kept 3 bases outside the gene matches. CDR3 length equals 11 residues. The TCR sequence derives from a woman between 45 and 65 years old with alopecia areata. Some clones in this sample may be carry-over from other donors' samples. The chain uses TRBV7-9 and TRBJ1-1, with TRBD1 matching 7 bases. This sample comprised whole blood, obtained in connection with sensitization to the hapten diphenylcyclopropenone (DPC). CDR3 sequence: CASSSYRGAFF. CDR3 sequence (DNA): TGTGCCAGCAGCTCTTACAGGGGAGCTTTCTTT.